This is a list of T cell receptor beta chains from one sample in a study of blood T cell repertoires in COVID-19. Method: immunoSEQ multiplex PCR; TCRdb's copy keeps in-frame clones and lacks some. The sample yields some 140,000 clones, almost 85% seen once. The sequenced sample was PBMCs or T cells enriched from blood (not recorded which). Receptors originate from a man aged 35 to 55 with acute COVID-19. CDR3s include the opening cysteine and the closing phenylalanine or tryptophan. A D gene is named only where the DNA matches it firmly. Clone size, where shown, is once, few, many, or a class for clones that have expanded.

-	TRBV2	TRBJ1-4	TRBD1	CASSYSGQGTTNEKLFF	TGTGCCAGCAGTTATTCCGGACAGGGAACAACTAATGAAAAACTGTTTTTT
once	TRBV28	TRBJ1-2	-	CASSWGGRREGYTF	TGTGCCAGCAGTTGGGGGGGCAGGAGAGAGGGCTACACCTTC
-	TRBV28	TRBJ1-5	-	CASTSRDTNQPQHF	TGTGCCAGCACCTCCCGGGACACCAATCAGCCCCAGCATTTT
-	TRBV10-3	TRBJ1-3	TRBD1	CAISEGQGAPYSGNTIYF	TGTGCCATCAGTGAGGGTCAGGGGGCTCCGTACTCAGGAAACACCATATATTTT
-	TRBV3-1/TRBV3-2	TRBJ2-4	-	CASSPLGGPGGKNIQYF	TGTGCCAGCAGCCCACTGGGCGGACCAGGAGGCAAAAACATTCAGTACTTC
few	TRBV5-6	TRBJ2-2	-	CASSRWPRSDTGELFF	TGTGCCAGCAGCCGCTGGCCGAGGTCGGACACCGGGGAGCTGTTTTTT
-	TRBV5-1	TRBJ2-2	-	CASSDPQDTGELFF	TGCGCCAGCAGCGACCCCCAGGACACCGGGGAGCTGTTTTTT
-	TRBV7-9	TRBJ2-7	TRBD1	CASSVGTGGGYEQYF	TGTGCCAGCAGCGTCGGGACAGGGGGTGGTTACGAGCAGTACTTC
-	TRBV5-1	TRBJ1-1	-	CASSPTNSGVTEAFF	TGCGCCAGCAGCCCGACTAATTCAGGGGTGACTGAAGCTTTCTTT
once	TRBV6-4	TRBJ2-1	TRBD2	CASSVSGRRSEQFF	TGTGCCAGCAGTGTTAGCGGGAGAAGAAGTGAGCAGTTCTTC
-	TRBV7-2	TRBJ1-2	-	CASSPAGENYGYTF	TGTGCCAGCAGCCCCGCAGGGGAGAACTATGGCTACACCTTC